This T cell receptor beta chain was retrieved from a study of radiotherapy plus CTLA-4 blockade in lung cancer. Across the study: Of all patients, around 19% responded objectively and 25% to 40% showed disease control. Study results and limitations: Tumor-origin TCR clones grew in blood after radiotherapy plus ipilimumab.

Worth noting for this clone: As yet, its antigen is unknown.

The CDR3 runs to 12 residues. CDR1 SGHNT and CDR2 YYREEE come from the germline V gene (reference sequence). The V end lost 4 bases, the J end lost 11 bases, and 15 bases lay between the germline ends. Profiling relied on immunoSEQ multiplex PCR, and the TCRdb table lists in-frame clones only, not all of them. The sample lists some 45,000 clones; around 69% were seen once. Sequencing used peripheral blood, obtained from a patient treated with radiotherapy plus ipilimumab. The TCR sequence derives from a human donor with non-small cell lung cancer who had stable disease on radiotherapy plus ipilimumab. This chain links TRBV5-4 with TRBJ1-1, with a possible D match to TRBD1 (5 bases). CDR3 nucleotides: TGTGCCAGCAGCCAAAGGGAAGGGGTCGCTTTCTTT. It specifies CASSQREGVAFF.